This T cell receptor beta chain was identified in a study of human T cells and chemical hapten exposure. Notes on the study in general: Counts of expanded TCRs at PT1 were positively correlated with patch test score.

The CDR3 runs to 15 residues. V lost 1 base, J lost 3 bases, and 14 bases lay in between. Germline assignment: CDR1 SGDLS and CDR2 YYNGEE. Unique molecular identifiers were linked by the library to individual cDNA molecules. TCRdb reprocessed the RACE reads via MiXCR and lists one record per CDR3 protein. The sample includes about 180,000 distinct CDR3 sequences, nearly 30% of them seen just once. As to this clonotype: Its antigen is unidentified.

The time point denotes: pre-sensitization, week 0. Treatment denoted: therapeutic diphenylcyclopropenone sensitization with weekly scalp DPC. This clonotype was obtained from a woman aged 25 to 45 with alopecia areata. Some clones in this sample may be carry-over from other donors' samples. The chain carries TRBV9 and TRBJ2-7; possible D gene TRBD2, 6 bases. Source: whole blood, taken in connection with sensitization to the hapten diphenylcyclopropenone (DPC). The CDR3 sequence is CASSVSPGAGYEQYF. The CDR3 bases are TGTGCCAGCAGCGTAAGTCCCGGAGCGGGCTACGAGCAGTACTTC. The variable domain in full, completed from reference TRBV9 and TRBJ2-7, reads DSGVTQTPKHLITATGQRVTLRCSPRSGDLSVYWYQQSLDQGLQFLIQYYNGEERAKGNILERFSAQQFPDLHSELNLSSLELGDSALYFCASSVSPGAGYEQYFGPGTRLTVT.